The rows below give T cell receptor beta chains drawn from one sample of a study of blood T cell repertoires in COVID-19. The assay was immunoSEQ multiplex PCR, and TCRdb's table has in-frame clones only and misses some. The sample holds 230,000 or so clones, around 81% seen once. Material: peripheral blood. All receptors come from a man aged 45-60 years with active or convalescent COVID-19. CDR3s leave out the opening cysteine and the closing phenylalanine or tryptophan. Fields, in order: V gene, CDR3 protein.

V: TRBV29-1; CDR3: SGMTGGGTGELF
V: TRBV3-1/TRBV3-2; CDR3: ASSQEAGGGDSPLH
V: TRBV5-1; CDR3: ASSLQGAGNTIY
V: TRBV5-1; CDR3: ASSFNRNTEAF
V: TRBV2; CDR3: ASTLDTSSGNTIY
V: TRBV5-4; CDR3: ASTFLGDSHNEKLF
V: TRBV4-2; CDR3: ASSRTGASTDTQY
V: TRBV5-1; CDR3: ASSGPGLAGGSYNEQF
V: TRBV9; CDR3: ASSQGTANTGELF
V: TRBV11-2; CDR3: ASSLLVEAF
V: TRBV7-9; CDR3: ASSSLTGGVGETQY
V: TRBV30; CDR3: ALQDGTNEKLF
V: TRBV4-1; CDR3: ASSQLPRGGSDTQY
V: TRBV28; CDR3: ASSPVNTEAF
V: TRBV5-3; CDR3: ARSRDLRFIFALLTDNNEQF
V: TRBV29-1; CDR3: SVSPGQGTGNTIY
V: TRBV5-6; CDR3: ASSLQGLSYEQY
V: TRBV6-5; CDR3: ASSLNRDKNEKLF
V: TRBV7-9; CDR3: ASTDKGRDGYT
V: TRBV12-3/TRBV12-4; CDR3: ASINREGGELF
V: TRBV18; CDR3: ASSPRTSGGSGANVLT
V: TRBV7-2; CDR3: ASRLTANTEAF
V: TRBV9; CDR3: ASSVANSEAF
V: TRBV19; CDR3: ASSIGGGGSPLH
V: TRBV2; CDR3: ASRVGQGRLDYGYT
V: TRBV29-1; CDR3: SVGTSGGPSSYNEQF
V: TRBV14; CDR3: ASSQASGQGWVRTEAF
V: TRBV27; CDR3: ASSSFGHGMNTGELF
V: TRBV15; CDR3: ATSIRGGQRGGRAGELF
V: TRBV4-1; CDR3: ASSQALAGLTYEQY
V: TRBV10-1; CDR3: ASSEPDRGYEQY
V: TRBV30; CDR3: AWSAGVNQPQH
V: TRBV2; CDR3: ASSVPLSTRHMNTEAF
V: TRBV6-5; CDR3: ASSLRQGLDTEAF
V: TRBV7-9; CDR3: ASSLGTQGGLA
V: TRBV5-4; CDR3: ASSFTGSRGLGELF
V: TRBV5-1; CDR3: ASSLGGSGNTIY
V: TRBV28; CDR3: ASSSPRAGVHIEQY
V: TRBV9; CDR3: ASSVDQGGYEQY
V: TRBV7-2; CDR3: ASSFYRTSYEQY
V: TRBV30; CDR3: AWSVGTPYT
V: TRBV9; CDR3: ASSVFSFANTGELF
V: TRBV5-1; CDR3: ASSLGQGVNTEAF
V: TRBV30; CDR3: AWLRDYNSPLH
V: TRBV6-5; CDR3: ASSAGQGSTDTQY
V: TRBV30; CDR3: AWGGQGYSNQPQH
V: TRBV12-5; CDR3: ASGLGQGNTEAF
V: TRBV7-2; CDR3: ASSQGTSIQY
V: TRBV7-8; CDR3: ASSPRTSFSEQY
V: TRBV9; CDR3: ASSVGQTPMELF
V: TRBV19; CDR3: ASSHRGSYEQY
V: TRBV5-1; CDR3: ASSLDTGVGYT
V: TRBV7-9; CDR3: ASSLAAPRDTEAF
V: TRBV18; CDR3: ASSAREEKLF
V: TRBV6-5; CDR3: ASSPRRANSPLH
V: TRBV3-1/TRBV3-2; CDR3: ASSQLRWGGTGELF
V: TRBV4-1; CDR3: ASSQLTAGTEAF
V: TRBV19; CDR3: ASSFQGRDGYT
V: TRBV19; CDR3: ASSMGLEYNEQF
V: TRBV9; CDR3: ASSVEDIWNSPLH